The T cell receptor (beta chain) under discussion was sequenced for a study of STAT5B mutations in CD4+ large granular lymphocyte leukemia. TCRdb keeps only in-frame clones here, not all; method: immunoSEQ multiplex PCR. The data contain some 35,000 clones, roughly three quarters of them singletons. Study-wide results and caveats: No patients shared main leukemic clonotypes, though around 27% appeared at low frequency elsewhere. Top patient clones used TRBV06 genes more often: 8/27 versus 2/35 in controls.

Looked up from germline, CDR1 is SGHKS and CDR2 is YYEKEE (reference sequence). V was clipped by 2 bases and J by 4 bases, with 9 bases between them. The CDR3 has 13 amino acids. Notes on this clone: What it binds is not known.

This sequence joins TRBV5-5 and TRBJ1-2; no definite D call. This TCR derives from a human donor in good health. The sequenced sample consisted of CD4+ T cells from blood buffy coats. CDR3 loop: CASSLLVSYGYTF. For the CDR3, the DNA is TGTGCCAGCAGCTTACTGGTTTCCTATGGCTACACCTTC.